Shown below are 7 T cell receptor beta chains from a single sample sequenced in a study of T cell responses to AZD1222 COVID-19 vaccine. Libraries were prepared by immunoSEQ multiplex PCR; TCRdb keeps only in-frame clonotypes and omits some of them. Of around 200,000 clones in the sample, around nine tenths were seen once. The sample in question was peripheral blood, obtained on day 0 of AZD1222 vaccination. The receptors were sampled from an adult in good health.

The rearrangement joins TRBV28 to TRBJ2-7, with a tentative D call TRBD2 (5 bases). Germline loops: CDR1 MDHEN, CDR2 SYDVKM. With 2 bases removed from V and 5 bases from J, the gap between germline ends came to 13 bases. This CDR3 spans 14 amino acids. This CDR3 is CASSLDQASHEQYF. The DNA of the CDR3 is TGTGCCAGCAGTTTAGACCAGGCTAGCCACGAGCAGTACTTC.

The CDR3 sequence: CASSVILESTSGGSYNEQFF. DNA of the CDR3: TGCGCCAGCAGTGTCATTCTGGAGTCGACTAGCGGGGGGTCCTACAATGAGCAGTTCTTC. This chain uses TRBV10-1 with TRBJ2-1; TRBD2 matches 13 bases. This CDR3 region has 20 residues. V shed 4 bases and J 1 base; nucleotides not matched to a gene: 13. Per germline, CDR1 WNHNN and CDR2 SYGVQD (reference sequence).

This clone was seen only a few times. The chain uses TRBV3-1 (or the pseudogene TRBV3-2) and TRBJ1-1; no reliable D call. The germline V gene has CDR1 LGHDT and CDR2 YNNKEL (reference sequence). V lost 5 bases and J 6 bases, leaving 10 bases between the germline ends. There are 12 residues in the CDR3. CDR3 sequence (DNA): TGTGCCAGCAGCTACGGGAAGGCTGAAGCTTTCTTT. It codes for CASSYGKAEAFF.

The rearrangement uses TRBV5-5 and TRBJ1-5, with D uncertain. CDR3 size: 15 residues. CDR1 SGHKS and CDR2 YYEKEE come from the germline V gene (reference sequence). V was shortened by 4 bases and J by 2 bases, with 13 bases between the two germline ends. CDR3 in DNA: TGTGCCAGCAGCACCGGGCCATCTGGCAATCAGCCCCAGCATTTT. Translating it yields CASSTGPSGNQPQHF. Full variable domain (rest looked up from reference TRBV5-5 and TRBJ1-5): DAGVTQSPTHLIKTRGQQVTLRCSPISGHKSVSWYQQVLGQGPQFIFQYYEKEERGRGNFPDRFSARQFPNYSSELNVNALLLGDSALYLCASSTGPSGNQPQHFGDGTRLSIL.

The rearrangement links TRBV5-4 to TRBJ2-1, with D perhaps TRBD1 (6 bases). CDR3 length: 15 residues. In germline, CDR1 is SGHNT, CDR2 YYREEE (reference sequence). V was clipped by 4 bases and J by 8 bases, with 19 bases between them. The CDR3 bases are TGTGCCAGCAGCCTCGGGACACCGTACCCCTATGAGCAGTTCTTC. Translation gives CASSLGTPYPYEQFF.

The CDR3 bases are TGTGCCACCACAACCTTGAATGGCTACACCTTC. Its protein is CATTTLNGYTF. The chain links TRBV28 to TRBJ1-2; D remains ambiguous. Germline CDR1 MDHEN, CDR2 SYDVKM. This CDR3 spans 11 amino acids. Trimming cost V 10 bases and J 6 bases, with 12 bases left between them.

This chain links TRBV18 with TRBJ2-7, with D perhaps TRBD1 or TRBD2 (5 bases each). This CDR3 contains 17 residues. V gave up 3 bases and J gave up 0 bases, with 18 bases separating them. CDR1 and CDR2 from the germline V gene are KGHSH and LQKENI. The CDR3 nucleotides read TGTGCCAGCTCACCTCAGACAGACTACCTTTTCTCCTACGAGCAGTACTTC. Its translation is CASSPQTDYLFSYEQYF.